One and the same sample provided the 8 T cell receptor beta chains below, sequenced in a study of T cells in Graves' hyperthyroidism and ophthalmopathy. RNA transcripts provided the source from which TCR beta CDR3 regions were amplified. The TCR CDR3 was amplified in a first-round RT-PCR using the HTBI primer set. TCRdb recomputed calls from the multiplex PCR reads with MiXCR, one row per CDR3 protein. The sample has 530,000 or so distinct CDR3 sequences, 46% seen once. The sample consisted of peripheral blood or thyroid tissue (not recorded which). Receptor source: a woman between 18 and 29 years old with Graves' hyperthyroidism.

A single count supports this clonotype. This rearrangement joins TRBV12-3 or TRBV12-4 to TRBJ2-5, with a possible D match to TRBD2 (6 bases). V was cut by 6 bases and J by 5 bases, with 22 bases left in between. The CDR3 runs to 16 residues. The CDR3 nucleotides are TGTGCCAGCAGCTCGGGGTGGACTGGCGGGACGGAGACCCAGTACTTC. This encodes CASSSGWTGGTETQYF.

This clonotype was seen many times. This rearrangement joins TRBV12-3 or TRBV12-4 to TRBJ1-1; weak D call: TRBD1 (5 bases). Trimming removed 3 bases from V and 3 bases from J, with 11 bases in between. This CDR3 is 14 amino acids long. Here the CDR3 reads CASSFGGEDTEAFF. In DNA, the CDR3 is TGTGCCAGCAGTTTTGGGGGAGAGGACACTGAAGCTTTCTTT.

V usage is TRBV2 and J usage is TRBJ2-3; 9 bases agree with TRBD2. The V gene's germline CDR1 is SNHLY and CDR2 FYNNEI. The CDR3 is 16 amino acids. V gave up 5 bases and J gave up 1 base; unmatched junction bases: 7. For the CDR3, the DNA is TGTGCCAGCAGTAGGGGCGGGAGGGCCGGCACAGATACGCAGTATTTT. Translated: CASSRGGRAGTDTQYF.

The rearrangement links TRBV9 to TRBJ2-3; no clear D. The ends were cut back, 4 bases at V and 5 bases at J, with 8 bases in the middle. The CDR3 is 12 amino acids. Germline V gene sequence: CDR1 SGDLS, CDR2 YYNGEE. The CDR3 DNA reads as TGTGCCAGCAGCCAACTTAGAGATACGCAGTATTTT. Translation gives CASSQLRDTQYF.

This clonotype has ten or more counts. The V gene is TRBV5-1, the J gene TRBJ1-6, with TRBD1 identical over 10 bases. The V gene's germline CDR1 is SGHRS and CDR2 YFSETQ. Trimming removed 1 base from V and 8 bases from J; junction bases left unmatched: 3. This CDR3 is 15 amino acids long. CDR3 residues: CASSLRQGAHSPLHF. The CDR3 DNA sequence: TGCGCCAGCAGCTTGAGACAGGGGGCTCATTCACCCCTCCACTTT.

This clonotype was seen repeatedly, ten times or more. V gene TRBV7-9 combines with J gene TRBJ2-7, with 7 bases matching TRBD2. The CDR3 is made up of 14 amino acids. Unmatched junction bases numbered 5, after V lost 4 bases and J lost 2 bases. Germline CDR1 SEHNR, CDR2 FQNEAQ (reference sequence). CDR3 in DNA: TGTGCCAGCAGCTCGGGACTATCGCCCTACGAGCAGTACTTC. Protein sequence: CASSSGLSPYEQYF.

CDR3 region: CASSGTSGTTYEQYF. CDR3 nucleotide sequence: TGTGCCAGCAGCGGGACTAGCGGGACCACCTACGAGCAGTACTTC. The rearrangement uses TRBV7-2 and TRBJ2-7, with 13 nucleotides matching TRBD2. The ends lost 5 bases at V and 2 bases at J; junction bases unmatched: 3. The CDR3 consists of 15 residues. Germline V CDR1 and CDR2: SGHTA, FQGNSA.

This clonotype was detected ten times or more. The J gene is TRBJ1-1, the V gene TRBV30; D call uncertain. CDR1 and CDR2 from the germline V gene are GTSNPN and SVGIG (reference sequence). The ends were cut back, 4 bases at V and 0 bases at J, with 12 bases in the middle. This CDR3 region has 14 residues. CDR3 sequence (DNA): TGTGCCTGGAAACGTGACAACATGAACACTGAAGCTTTCTTT. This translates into CAWKRDNMNTEAFF.